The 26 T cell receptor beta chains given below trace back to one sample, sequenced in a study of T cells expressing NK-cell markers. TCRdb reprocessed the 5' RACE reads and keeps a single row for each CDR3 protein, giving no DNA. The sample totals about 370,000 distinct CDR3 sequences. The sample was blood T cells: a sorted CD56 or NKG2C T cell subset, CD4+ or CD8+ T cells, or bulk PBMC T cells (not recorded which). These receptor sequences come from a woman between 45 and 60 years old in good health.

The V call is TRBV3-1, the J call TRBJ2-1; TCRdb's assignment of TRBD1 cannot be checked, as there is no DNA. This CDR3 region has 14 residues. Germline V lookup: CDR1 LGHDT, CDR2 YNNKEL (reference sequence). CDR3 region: CASSHEDRVNEQFF.

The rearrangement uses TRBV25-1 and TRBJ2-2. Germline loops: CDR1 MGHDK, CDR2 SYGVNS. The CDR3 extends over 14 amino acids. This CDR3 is CASSERLNTGELFF.

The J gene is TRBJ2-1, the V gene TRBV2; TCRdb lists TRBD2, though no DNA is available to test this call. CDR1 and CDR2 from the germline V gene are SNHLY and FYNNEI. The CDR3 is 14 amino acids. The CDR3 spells CAGSSGSSYNEQFF.

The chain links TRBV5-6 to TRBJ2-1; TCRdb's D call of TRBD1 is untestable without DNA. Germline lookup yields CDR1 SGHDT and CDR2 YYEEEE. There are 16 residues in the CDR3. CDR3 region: CASRLDREVPYNEQFF. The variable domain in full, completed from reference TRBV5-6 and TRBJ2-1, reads DAGVTQSPTHLIKTRGQQVTLRCSPKSGHDTVSWYQQALGQGPQFIFQYYEEEERQRGNFPDRFSGHQFPNYSSELNVNALLLGDSALYLCASRLDREVPYNEQFFGPGTRLTVL.

This chain's CDR3 is CSVVRVMNTEAFF. The rearrangement joins TRBV29-1 to TRBJ1-1. The V gene's germline CDR1 is SQVTM and CDR2 ANQGSEA. The CDR3 length is 13 residues.

The CDR3 sequence is CATSEGGQVTNEQFF. V usage is TRBV24-1 and J usage is TRBJ2-1; the TCRdb D gene call, TRBD1, has no DNA to confirm it. Germline CDR1 reads KGHDR; CDR2 reads SFDVKD. This CDR3 is built from 15 residues.

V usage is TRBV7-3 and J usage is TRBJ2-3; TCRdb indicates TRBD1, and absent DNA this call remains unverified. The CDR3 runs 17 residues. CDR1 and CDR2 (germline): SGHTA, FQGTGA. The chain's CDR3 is CASSLTLGRGSTDTQYF.

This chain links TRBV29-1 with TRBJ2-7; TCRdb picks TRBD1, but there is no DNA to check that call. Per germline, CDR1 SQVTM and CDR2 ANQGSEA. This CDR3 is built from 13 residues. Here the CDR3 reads CSVAAGSGYEQYF.

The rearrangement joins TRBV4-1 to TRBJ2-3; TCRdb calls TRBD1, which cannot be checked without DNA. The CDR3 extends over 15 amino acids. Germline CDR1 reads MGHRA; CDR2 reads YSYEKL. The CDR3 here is CASGDRDRPMYTQYF.

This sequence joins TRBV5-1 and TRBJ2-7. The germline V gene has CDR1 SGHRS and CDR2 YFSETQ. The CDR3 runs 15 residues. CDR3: CASSLAVGSAYEQYF.

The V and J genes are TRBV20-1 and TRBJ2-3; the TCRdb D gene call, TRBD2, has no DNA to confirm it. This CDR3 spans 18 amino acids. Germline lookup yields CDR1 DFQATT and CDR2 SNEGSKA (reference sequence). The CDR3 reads CSARGSSGRDTSTDTQYF.

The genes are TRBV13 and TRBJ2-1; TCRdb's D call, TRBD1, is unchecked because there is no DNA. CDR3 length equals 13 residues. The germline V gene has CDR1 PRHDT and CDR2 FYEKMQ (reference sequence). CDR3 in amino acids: CASSSGGLTGPFF.

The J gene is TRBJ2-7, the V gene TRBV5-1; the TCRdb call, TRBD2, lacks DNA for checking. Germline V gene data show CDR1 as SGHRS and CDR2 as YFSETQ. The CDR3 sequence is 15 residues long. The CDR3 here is CASSQSGLESYEQYF.

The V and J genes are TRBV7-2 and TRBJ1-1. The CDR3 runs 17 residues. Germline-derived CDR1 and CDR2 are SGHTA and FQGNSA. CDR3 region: CASSLSGEKWWITEAFF.

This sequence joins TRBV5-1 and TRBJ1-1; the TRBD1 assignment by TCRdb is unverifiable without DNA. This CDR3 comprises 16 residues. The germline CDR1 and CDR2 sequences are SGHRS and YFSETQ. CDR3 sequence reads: CASSLIVGEGFPEAFF.

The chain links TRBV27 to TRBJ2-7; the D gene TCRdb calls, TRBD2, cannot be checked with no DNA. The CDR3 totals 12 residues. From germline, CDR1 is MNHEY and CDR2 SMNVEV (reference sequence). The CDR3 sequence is CASREWAGGQYF.

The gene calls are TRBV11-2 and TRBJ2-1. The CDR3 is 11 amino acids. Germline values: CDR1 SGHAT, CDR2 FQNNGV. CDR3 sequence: CASSFTNRQFF.

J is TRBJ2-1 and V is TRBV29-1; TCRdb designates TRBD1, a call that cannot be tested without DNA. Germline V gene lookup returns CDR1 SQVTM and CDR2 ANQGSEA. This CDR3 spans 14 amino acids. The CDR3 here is CSVGDGGSYNEQFF.

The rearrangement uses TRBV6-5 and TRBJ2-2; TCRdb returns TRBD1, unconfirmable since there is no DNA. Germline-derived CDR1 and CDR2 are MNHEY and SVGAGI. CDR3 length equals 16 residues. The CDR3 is CASRDRRKSLTGELFF.

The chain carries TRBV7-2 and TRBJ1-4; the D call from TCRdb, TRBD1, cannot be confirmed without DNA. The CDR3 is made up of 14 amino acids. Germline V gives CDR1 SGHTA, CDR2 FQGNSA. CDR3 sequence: CASSTGPTNEKLFF.

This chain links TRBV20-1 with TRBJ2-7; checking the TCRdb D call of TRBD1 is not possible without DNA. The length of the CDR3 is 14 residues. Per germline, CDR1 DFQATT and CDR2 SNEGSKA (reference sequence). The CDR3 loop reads CSARSRTGGYEQYF.

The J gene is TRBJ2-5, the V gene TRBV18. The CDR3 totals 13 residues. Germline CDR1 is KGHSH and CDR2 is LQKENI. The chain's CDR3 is CASSPLDWETQYF.

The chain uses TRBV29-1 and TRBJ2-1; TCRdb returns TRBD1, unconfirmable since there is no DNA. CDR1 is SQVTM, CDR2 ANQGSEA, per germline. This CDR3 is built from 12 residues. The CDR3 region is CSVRAVRNEQFF.

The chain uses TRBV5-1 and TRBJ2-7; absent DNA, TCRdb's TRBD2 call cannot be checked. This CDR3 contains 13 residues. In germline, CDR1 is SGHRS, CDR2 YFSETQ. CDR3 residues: CASSNPADYEQYF.

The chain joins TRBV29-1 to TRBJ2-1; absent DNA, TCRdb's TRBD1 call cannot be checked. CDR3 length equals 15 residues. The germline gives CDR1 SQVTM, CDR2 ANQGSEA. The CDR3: CSLPLYRGRDNEQFF.

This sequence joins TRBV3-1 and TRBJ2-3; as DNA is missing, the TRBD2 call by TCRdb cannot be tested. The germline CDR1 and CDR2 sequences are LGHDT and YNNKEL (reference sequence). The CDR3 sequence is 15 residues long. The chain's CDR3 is CASSQEVLAGDTQYF.